There are a few counts of the clone carrying this T cell receptor beta chain. No antigen is known for it. This CDR3 is also generated by other DNA sequences in the sample. The data stem from a study of shared clonotypes between healthy human individuals. Study-wide points: The rarefaction results pointed to incomplete sorted-subset sequencing despite large depth. Naive CD4 clonotypes were shared across several donors at about 5.2%.

The naive CD8 subset, CD45RO-negative cells positively selected for CCR7, excluded terminally differentiated effector memory CD45RA+ cells. Germline V lookup: CDR1 MGHRA, CDR2 YSYEKL. Trimming left V 3 bases short and J 4 bases short, with 15 bases between. The CDR3 runs 16 residues. It was roughly 210 ng DNA, about 30,000 T cell genomes, that sorted-subset replicate PCRs used. Sequenced by immunoSEQ multiplex PCR; TCRdb stores in-frame clones only, minus some. The data hold 2 million to 2.5 million clones, with about 93% observed a single time. This sequence joins TRBV4-1 and TRBJ2-2; D possibly matches TRBD1 or TRBD2 (5 bases each). This receptor was obtained from a man between 18 and 35 years old in good health. Some clones in this sample may be carry-over from other donors' samples. Sequencing used naive CD8+ T cells from PBMCs. The CDR3 DNA reads TGCGCCAGCAGCCAGATCGGGACCCAAAGCACCGGGGAGCTGTTTTTT. This gives the protein CASSQIGTQSTGELFF.